The sequence of this T cell receptor beta chain was determined in a study of T cell responses to AZD1222 COVID-19 vaccine. The study's findings and limits: Donors, mostly white British, included more females; clonal diversity was possibly underestimated. The breadth and depth of Spike-specific TCRs increased once two AZD1222 doses had been given.

Assay used: immunoSEQ multiplex PCR; TCRdb lists only in-frame clones, some missing. Among 95,000 to 110,000 clones, around 90% were seen once, and the ten largest hold 4% to 5.5%. Notes on this clone: Its specificity is unknown.

Germline V lookup: CDR1 MNHEY, CDR2 SVGAGI. The CDR3 loop spans 13 amino acids. Trimming shortened V by 2 bases and J by 6 bases, and 10 bases separated the two germline ends. The clonotype was recovered from an adult in good health. This chain uses TRBV6-5 with TRBJ1-1, with D possibly TRBD1 on 5 matching bases. The specimen comprised peripheral blood, sampled on day 0 of AZD1222 vaccination. The DNA of the CDR3 is TGTGCCAGCAGTTACGACATGGGGGCTGAAGCTTTCTTT. It encodes CASSYDMGAEAFF.